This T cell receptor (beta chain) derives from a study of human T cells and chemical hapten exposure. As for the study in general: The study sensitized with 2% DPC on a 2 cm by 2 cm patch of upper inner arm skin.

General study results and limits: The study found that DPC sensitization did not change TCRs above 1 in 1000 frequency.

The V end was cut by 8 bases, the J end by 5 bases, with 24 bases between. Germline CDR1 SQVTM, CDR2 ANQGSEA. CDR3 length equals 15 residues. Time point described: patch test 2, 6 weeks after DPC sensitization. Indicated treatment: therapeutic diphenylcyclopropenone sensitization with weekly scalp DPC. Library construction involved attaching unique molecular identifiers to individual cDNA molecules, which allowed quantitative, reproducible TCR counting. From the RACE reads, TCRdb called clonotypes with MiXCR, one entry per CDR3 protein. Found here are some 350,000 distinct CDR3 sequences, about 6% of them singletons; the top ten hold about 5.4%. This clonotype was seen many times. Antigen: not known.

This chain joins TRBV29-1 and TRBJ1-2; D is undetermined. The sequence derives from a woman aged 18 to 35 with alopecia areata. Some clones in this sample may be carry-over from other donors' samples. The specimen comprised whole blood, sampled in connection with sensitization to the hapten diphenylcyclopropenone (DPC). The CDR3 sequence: CSPLGQRPRLYGYTF. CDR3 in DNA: TGCAGCCCGTTAGGGCAACGGCCGAGACTTTATGGCTACACCTTC.